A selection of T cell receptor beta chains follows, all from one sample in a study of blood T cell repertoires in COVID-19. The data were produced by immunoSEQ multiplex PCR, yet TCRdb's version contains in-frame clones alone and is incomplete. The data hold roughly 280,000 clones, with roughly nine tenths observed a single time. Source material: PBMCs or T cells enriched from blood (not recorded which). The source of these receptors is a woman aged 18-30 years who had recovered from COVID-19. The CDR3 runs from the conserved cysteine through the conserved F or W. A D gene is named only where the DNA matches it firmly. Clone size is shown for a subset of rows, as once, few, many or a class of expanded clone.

cdr3_aa: CASKASIYTDTQYF; cdr3_nt: TGTGCCAGCAAAGCTTCTATATACACAGATACGCAGTATTTT; v_call: TRBV3-1/TRBV3-2; d_call: .; cdr3_length: 14; clone_size: .; j_call: TRBJ2-3
cdr3_aa: CASSVAPKSGYYGYTF; cdr3_nt: TGTGCCAGCAGCGTAGCACCGAAGTCGGGTTACTATGGCTACACCTTC; v_call: TRBV9; d_call: .; cdr3_length: 16; clone_size: .; j_call: TRBJ1-2
cdr3_aa: CASSLTGSGRSPLHF; cdr3_nt: TGCGCCAGCAGCTTGACGGGTTCGGGTAGGTCACCCCTCCACTTT; v_call: TRBV5-1; d_call: .; cdr3_length: 15; clone_size: .; j_call: TRBJ1-6
cdr3_aa: CASSDGQYNSPLHF; cdr3_nt: TGTGCCAGCAGTGACGGACAGTATAATTCACCCCTCCACTTT; v_call: TRBV9; d_call: .; cdr3_length: 14; clone_size: .; j_call: TRBJ1-6
cdr3_aa: CASSQGGNQETQYF; cdr3_nt: TGTGCCAGCAGCCAAGGAGGGAACCAAGAGACCCAGTACTTC; v_call: TRBV3-1/TRBV3-2; d_call: .; cdr3_length: 14; clone_size: .; j_call: TRBJ2-5
cdr3_aa: CASSLVAVRNPYEQPQHF; cdr3_nt: TGTGCCAGCAGCTTAGTCGCGGTCCGGAACCCATACGAACAGCCCCAGCATTTT; v_call: TRBV7-8; d_call: .; cdr3_length: 18; clone_size: .; j_call: TRBJ1-5
cdr3_aa: CASSLEQGAGSPLHF; cdr3_nt: TGCGCCAGCAGCCTCGAACAGGGGGCAGGGTCACCCCTCCACTTT; v_call: TRBV5-1; d_call: TRBD1; cdr3_length: 15; clone_size: .; j_call: TRBJ1-6
cdr3_aa: CASSFPVRYGYTF; cdr3_nt: TGTGCCAGCAGTTTCCCGGTACGCTATGGCTACACCTTC; v_call: TRBV28; d_call: .; cdr3_length: 13; clone_size: .; j_call: TRBJ1-2
cdr3_aa: CSVRDTHSPLHF; cdr3_nt: TGCAGCGTTCGGGACACACATTCACCCCTCCACTTT; v_call: TRBV29-1; d_call: .; cdr3_length: 12; clone_size: .; j_call: TRBJ1-6
cdr3_aa: CASSLEGADLTDTQYF; cdr3_nt: TGCGCCAGCAGCCTGGAGGGAGCGGACCTCACAGATACGCAGTATTTT; v_call: TRBV5-1; d_call: .; cdr3_length: 16; clone_size: .; j_call: TRBJ2-3
cdr3_aa: CASSLQGSGNTIYF; cdr3_nt: TGCGCCAGCAGCTTACAGGGTTCTGGAAACACCATATATTTT; v_call: TRBV5-1; d_call: .; cdr3_length: 14; clone_size: .; j_call: TRBJ1-3
cdr3_aa: CASSLGVGGTDTQYF; cdr3_nt: TGTGCCAGCAGCTTAGGGGTCGGGGGCACAGATACGCAGTATTTT; v_call: TRBV7-3; d_call: .; cdr3_length: 15; clone_size: .; j_call: TRBJ2-3
cdr3_aa: CASSPLTGMAHF; cdr3_nt: TGTGCCAGCAGCCCTCTGACAGGGATGGCCCACTTC; v_call: TRBV5-6; d_call: TRBD1; cdr3_length: 12; clone_size: once; j_call: TRBJ1-2
cdr3_aa: CASSYIGVNTEAFF; cdr3_nt: TGTGCCAGCAGTTACATAGGGGTGAACACTGAAGCTTTCTTT; v_call: TRBV6-5; d_call: .; cdr3_length: 14; clone_size: .; j_call: TRBJ1-1
cdr3_aa: CATSEAGGNEQFF; cdr3_nt: TGTGCCACCAGTGAAGCAGGGGGCAATGAGCAGTTCTTC; v_call: TRBV24-1; d_call: TRBD1; cdr3_length: 13; clone_size: .; j_call: TRBJ2-1
cdr3_aa: CASSLAGGLANTGELFF; cdr3_nt: TGCGCCAGCAGCTTGGCGGGGGGCCTCGCGAACACCGGGGAGCTGTTTTTT; v_call: TRBV5-1; d_call: .; cdr3_length: 17; clone_size: .; j_call: TRBJ2-2
cdr3_aa: CACHPGRGISYNEQFF; cdr3_nt: TGTGCCTGTCATCCCGGCCGGGGGATCTCCTACAATGAGCAGTTCTTC; v_call: TRBV10-3; d_call: .; cdr3_length: 16; clone_size: .; j_call: TRBJ2-1
cdr3_aa: CATSDSTGNYEQYF; cdr3_nt: TGTGCCACCAGTGATTCTACAGGGAACTACGAGCAGTACTTC; v_call: TRBV24-1; d_call: .; cdr3_length: 14; clone_size: .; j_call: TRBJ2-7
cdr3_aa: CASRQTGGGTEAFF; cdr3_nt: TGCGCCAGCAGGCAAACAGGGGGCGGCACTGAAGCTTTCTTT; v_call: TRBV5-1; d_call: TRBD1; cdr3_length: 14; clone_size: .; j_call: TRBJ1-1
cdr3_aa: CASSEGRTGPNEKLFF; cdr3_nt: TGTGCCAGCAGTGAGGGCAGGACAGGGCCTAATGAAAAACTGTTTTTT; v_call: TRBV2; d_call: TRBD1; cdr3_length: 16; clone_size: .; j_call: TRBJ1-4
cdr3_aa: CASSSPGQGLTNEKLFF; cdr3_nt: TGTGCCAGCAGTTCCCCTGGACAGGGGTTAACTAATGAAAAACTGTTTTTT; v_call: TRBV28; d_call: TRBD1; cdr3_length: 17; clone_size: .; j_call: TRBJ1-4
cdr3_aa: CASSRSALQGNYGYTF; cdr3_nt: TGTGCCAGTAGTCGGTCCGCCCTCCAGGGCAACTATGGCTACACCTTC; v_call: TRBV19; d_call: .; cdr3_length: 16; clone_size: .; j_call: TRBJ1-2
cdr3_aa: CASNPGGNTEAFF; cdr3_nt: TGTGCCAGCAATCCGGGGGGGAACACTGAAGCTTTCTTT; v_call: TRBV18; d_call: .; cdr3_length: 13; clone_size: .; j_call: TRBJ1-1
cdr3_aa: CASSPRRDISNTEAFF; cdr3_nt: TGTGCCAGCTCACCACGTCGGGACATAAGCAACACTGAAGCTTTCTTT; v_call: TRBV18; d_call: .; cdr3_length: 16; clone_size: .; j_call: TRBJ1-1
cdr3_aa: CAWSVRSGTGGTEAFF; cdr3_nt: TGTGCCTGGAGTGTACGATCGGGGACAGGGGGCACTGAAGCTTTCTTT; v_call: TRBV30; d_call: TRBD1; cdr3_length: 16; clone_size: .; j_call: TRBJ1-1
cdr3_aa: CASRQPRGYGYTF; cdr3_nt: TGTGCCAGCAGACAACCCCGGGGCTATGGCTACACCTTC; v_call: TRBV28; d_call: .; cdr3_length: 13; clone_size: .; j_call: TRBJ1-2
cdr3_aa: CASSIWSGSPSSGANVLTF; cdr3_nt: TGTGCCAGTAGTATATGGTCGGGTTCTCCCTCCTCTGGGGCCAACGTCCTGACTTTC; v_call: TRBV19; d_call: .; cdr3_length: 19; clone_size: .; j_call: TRBJ2-6
cdr3_aa: CASSKTGQETQYF; cdr3_nt: TGTGCCAGTAGTAAGACAGGCCAAGAGACCCAGTACTTC; v_call: TRBV19; d_call: .; cdr3_length: 13; clone_size: .; j_call: TRBJ2-5
cdr3_aa: CASSQDLQGREKLFF; cdr3_nt: TGTGCCAGCAGCCAAGATCTCCAGGGTCGCGAAAAACTGTTTTTT; v_call: TRBV3-1/TRBV3-2; d_call: .; cdr3_length: 15; clone_size: .; j_call: TRBJ1-4